The TCR beta chain described here comes from a study of cytomegalovirus exposure and HLA in healthy donors. From germline, CDR1 is SGHRS and CDR2 YFSETQ. V lost 2 bases and J 1 base, leaving 12 bases between the germline ends. This CDR3 has 15 residues. Turning to this clone: Its antigen is currently unknown.

The PCR ran on 60 Vbeta and 13 Jbeta primers. Method: immunoSEQ multiplex PCR; TCRdb's copy keeps in-frame clones and lacks some. The sample has 100,000 to 150,000 clones; 65% to 80% are singletons. Findings of the study overall: The study recorded 160 or so TCR beta chains that were cytomegalovirus-associated.

The sequence was collected from a male donor in good health and CMV-seropositive. Sequences were obtained from PBMCs. The chain combines TRBV5-1 with TRBJ2-5; D not certain. CDR3 coding DNA: TGCGCCAGCAGCTTACAAGCGAGCAGCCAAGAGACCCAGTACTTC. This translates into CASSLQASSQETQYF. Combining the CDR3 with reference TRBV5-1 and TRBJ2-5 gives the whole variable domain KAGVTQTPRYLIKTRGQQVTLSCSPISGHRSVSWYQQTPGQGLQFLFEYFSETQRNKGNFPGRFSGRQFSNSRSEMNVSTLELGDSALYLCASSLQASSQETQYFGPGTRLLVL.